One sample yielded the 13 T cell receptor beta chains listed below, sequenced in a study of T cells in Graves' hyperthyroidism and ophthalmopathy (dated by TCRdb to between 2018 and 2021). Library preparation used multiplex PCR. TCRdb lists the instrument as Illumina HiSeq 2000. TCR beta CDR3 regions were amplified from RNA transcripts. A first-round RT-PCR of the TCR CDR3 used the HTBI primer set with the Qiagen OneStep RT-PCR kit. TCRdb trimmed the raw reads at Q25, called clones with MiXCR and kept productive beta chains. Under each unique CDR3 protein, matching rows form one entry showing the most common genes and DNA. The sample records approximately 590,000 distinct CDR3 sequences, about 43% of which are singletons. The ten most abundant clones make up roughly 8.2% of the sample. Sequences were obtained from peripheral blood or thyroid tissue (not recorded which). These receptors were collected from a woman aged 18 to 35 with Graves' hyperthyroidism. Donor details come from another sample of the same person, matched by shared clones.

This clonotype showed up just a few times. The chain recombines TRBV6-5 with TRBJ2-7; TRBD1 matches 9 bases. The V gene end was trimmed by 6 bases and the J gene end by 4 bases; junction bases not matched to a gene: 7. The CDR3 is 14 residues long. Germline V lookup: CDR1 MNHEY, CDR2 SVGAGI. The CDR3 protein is CASRTGQGGYEQYF. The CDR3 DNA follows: TGTGCCAGCAGGACGGGACAGGGAGGATACGAGCAGTACTTC.

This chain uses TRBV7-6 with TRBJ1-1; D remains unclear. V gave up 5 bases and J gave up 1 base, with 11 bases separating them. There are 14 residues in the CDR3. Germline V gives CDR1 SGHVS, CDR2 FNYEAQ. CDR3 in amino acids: CASSPLSGNTEAFF. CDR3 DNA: TGTGCCAGCAGCCCCCTTAGCGGGAACACTGAAGCTTTCTTT.

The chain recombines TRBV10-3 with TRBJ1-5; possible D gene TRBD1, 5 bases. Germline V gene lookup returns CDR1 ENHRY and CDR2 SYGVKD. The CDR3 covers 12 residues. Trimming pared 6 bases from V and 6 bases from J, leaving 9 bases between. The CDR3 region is CAIRWDGQPQHF. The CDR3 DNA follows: TGTGCCATCAGGTGGGACGGTCAGCCCCAGCATTTT.

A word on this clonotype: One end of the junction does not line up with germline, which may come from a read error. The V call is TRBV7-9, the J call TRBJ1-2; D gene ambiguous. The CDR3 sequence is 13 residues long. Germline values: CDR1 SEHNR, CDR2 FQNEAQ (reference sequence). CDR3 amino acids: CVSSLIGNYGYTF. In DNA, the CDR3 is TGTGTCAGCAGCTTAATCGGAAACTATGGCTACACCTTC.

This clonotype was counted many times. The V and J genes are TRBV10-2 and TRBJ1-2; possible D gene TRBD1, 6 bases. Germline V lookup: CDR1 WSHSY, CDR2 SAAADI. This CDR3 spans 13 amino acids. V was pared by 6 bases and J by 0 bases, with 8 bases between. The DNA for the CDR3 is TGCGCCAGCAGCTGGACAGCTAACTATGGCTACACCTTC. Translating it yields CASSWTANYGYTF.

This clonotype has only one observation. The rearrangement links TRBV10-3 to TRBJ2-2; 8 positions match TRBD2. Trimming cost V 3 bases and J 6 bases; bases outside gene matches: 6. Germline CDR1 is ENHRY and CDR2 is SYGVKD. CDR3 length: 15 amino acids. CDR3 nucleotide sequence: TGTGCCATCAGTGAAAACGGGAGGGCCGCCGGGGAGCTGTTTTTT. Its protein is CAISENGRAAGELFF.

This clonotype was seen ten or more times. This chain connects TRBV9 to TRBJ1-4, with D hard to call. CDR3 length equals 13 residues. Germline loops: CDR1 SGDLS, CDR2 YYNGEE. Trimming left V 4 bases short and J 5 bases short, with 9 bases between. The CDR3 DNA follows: TGTGCCAGCAGCTCCCACTGGAATGAAAAACTGTTTTTT. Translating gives CASSSHWNEKLFF.

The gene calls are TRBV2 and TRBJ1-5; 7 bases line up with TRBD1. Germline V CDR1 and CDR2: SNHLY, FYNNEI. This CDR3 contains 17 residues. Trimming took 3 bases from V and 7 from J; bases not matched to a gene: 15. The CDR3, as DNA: TGTGCCAGCAGTGACCCCTACCCCCTGACAGGGTACCAGCCCCAGCATTTT. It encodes CASSDPYPLTGYQPQHF.

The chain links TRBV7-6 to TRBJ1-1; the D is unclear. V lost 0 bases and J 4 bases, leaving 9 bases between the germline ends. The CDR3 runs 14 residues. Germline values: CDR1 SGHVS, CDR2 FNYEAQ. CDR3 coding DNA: TGTGCCAGCAGCTTAGCGCTGGAGGGCACTGAAGCTTTCTTT. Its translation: CASSLALEGTEAFF.

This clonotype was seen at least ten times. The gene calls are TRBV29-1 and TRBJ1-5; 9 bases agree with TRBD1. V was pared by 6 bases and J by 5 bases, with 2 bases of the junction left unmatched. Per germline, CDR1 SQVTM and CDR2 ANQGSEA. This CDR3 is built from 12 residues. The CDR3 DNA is TGCAGCGTGGGACAGGGCCATCAGCCCCAGCATTTT. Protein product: CSVGQGHQPQHF.

The CDR3 DNA reads as TGCGCCAGCAGTTACGGGCCGCGGGGCACCGGGGAGCTGTTTTTT. Translated: CASSYGPRGTGELFF. The chain is built from TRBV5-1 and TRBJ2-2, with D tentatively TRBD2 (6 bases). The V gene's germline CDR1 is SGHRS and CDR2 YFSETQ. The CDR3 extends over 15 amino acids. V was cut by 5 bases and J by 4 bases, with 15 bases left in between. Drawing the rest from reference TRBV5-1 and TRBJ2-2, the complete variable domain is KAGVTQTPRYLIKTRGQQVTLSCSPISGHRSVSWYQQTPGQGLQFLFEYFSETQRNKGNFPGRFSGRQFSNSRSEMNVSTLELGDSALYLCASSYGPRGTGELFFGEGSRLTVL.

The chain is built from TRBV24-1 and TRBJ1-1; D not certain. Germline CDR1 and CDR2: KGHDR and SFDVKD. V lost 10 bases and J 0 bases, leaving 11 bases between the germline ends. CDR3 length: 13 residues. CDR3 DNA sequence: TGTGCCACAAGAGATATCATGAACACTGAAGCTTTCTTT. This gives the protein CATRDIMNTEAFF.

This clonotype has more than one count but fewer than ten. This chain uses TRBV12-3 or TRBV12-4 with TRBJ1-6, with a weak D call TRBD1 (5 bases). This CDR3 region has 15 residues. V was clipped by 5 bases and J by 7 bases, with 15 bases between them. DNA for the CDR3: TGTGCCAGCAGTCTCCGGGGCGTTTGGAATTCACCCCTCCACTTT. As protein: CASSLRGVWNSPLHF.